This TCR beta chain stems from a study of blood T cell repertoires in COVID-19 (dated by TCRdb to the early 2020s). Study-wide context: Samples covering the acute and convalescent phases of COVID-19 were provided by collaborators in the United States, Italy and Spain. The prospective study material was composed of cDNA or gDNA derived from T cells, B-cell-depleted T cells, or PBMCs. Subjects who had been exposed to COVID-19, were actively infected with it, or had recovered from it provided the deeply sampled blood TCRbeta repertoires that made up the dataset. The repertoires were released in a freely available public database intended as a resource for research on the immune response to SARS-CoV-2. The samples were drawn from the first 160 participants of the ongoing ImmuneRACE study and from some 1,300 subjects provided by 6 global collaborators. Nearly every sample came with metadata listing a de-identified subject ID, COVID-19 status, age in years and sex. Where available, HLA class I and class II types were obtained from metadata supplied by the sample provider rather than from assay-based typing.

Results and caveats for the whole study, not just this receptor: Clinical and demographic metadata were provided uncurated, with the amount varying by source and participant.

This clone was observed a handful of times. Its antigen is currently not known. One base away there is no much larger clone; base qualities are not given. The immunoSEQ Assay, a bias-controlled multiplex PCR, was used to amplify TCRbeta CDR3 regions from genomic DNA. In the source study's methods: Nucleated cell counts per sample were estimated from amplification of reference gene primers within the assay. To quantify the absolute abundance of each unique TCRbeta CDR3 rearrangement, sequence reads were collapsed and filtered. Productive Simpson clonality was computed per sample as the square root of Simpson's diversity index over productive rearrangements. The table was pulled from immuneACCESS by TCRdb, which kept in-frame rearrangements only. Such tables lose some clones; where checked, under half of the loss comes from unresolved V genes, and the rest has no known cause. The DNA gave D and trimming, while V, J and clone size come from that table. The sample yields fewer than 300,000 clones; approximately 85% were counted once. The ten top clones hold about 5.1% of the sample.

Each collaborating institution followed its own protocols to collect whole blood in K2EDTA tubes. For TCRbeta analysis, collaborator samples were shipped as frozen whole blood, as isolated PBMCs, or as DNA extracted from either sample type. From cysteine to phenylalanine, the CDR3 is 15 amino acids long. Kept here is only the CDR3 DNA, which spans 45 bases and is read in frame from base 1. According to the germline V gene, CDR1 reads SGHAT and CDR2 reads FQNNGV. The junction carries 7 bases between V and J, which are trimmed by 1 base and 0 bases respectively. This sequence was found in a man aged 45-65 years with active or convalescent COVID-19. The sequencing sample was made of peripheral blood. The sequence links TRBV11-2 to TRBJ1-5; the D gene lacks a confident call. The base sequence is TGTGCCAGCAGCTTAGGAGGGCTTAGCAATCAGCCCCAGCATTTT. Its coded protein is CASSLGGLSNQPQHF.